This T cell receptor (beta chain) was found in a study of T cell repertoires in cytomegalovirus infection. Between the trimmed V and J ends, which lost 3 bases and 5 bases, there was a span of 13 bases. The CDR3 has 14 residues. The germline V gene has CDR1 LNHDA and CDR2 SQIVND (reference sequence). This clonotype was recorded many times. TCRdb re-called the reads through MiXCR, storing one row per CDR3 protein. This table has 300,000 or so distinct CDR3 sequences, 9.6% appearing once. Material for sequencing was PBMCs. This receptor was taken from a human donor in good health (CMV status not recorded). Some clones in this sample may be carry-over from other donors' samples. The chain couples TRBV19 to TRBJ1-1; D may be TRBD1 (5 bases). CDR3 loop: CASSIGDLRTEAFF. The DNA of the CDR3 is TGTGCCAGTAGTATCGGGGACCTCCGGACTGAAGCTTTCTTT.